The T cell receptor (beta chain) described here comes from a study of regulatory T cells in long-lasting Graves disease (dated by TCRdb to about 2021). Turning to the overall study: Persistent Graves' disease was defined as antithyroid drug treatment for over 5 years with persistently positive TSH receptor autoantibodies. Peripheral blood TCR sequencing and RNA sequencing compared persistent Graves' disease patients with newly diagnosed Graves' disease patients. The study was registered as a clinical trial and conducted in China. TCR sequencing covered some 13 persistent and approximately 20 newly diagnosed Graves' disease patients, some 33 samples in total. On average, persistent Graves' disease patients in the clinical cohort had been on antithyroid drugs for approximately ten years. General study outcomes and caveats: Persistent disease showed preferential use of TRBV28, TRBJ1-2 and TRBJ2-5, whereas newly diagnosed disease favored TRBV20-1 and TRBJ2-1. Compared with newly diagnosed patients, persistent Graves' disease patients had lower TCR Shannon entropy and fewer highly expanded clones, which suggests clonal expansion. Only the TCR beta chain was sequenced and analyzed. Peripheral blood alone was examined, since thyroid tissue, which constituted the primary lesion, could not be accessed. A larger number of public clonotypes was shared among persistent patients (about 2,700) than among newly diagnosed patients (more than 850). The small sample size was acknowledged by the authors as a limitation that may reduce accuracy.

As regards this clonotype: It has no known antigen specificity. No base quality information exists; no much larger clone differs at one position.

Reading from cysteine to phenylalanine, the CDR3 counts 16 amino acids. Here the CDR3 DNA is all that survives: 48 bases in frame from base 1. Deletion took 1 base off V and 0 bases off J, with a span of 10 bases between the germline ends. The germline V gene sets CDR1 to SGHTA and CDR2 to FQGNSA. Library preparation used multiplex PCR. The data were produced on an Illumina HiSeq 4000. iRepertoire HTBI primers and Arm-PCR amplification of CDR3 regions were used to construct TCR beta libraries. Gel purification was performed on PCR products prior to sequencing. Regarding the original processing steps: A total of 62 TRBV and some 15 TRBJ segments were identified across samples and were used for gene usage analysis of CDR3 amino acid clonotypes. Filtered high-quality paired reads were merged into contigs using COPE and FqMerger. BLAST was used to align contigs to the IMGT TRBV, TRBD and TRBJ reference genes, and CDR3 was defined following IMGT. Any clonotype with a frequency above 0.1% was classified as a highly expanded clone. Shannon entropy served as the measure of repertoire diversity, while the Gini coefficient captured V-J evenness. Clonotypes shared by more than one individual were considered public. TCRdb reprocessed the public reads (quality trimming at Q25 with fastp, clone calling with MiXCR) and kept in-frame beta chains. Identical CDR3 protein sequences are pooled into one entry, listed with their most common genes and DNA. What appears here as the V and J calls and clone size reflects TCRdb's work, not the paper's. Within this sample are under 500,000 distinct CDR3 sequences, with around 21% of them counted one time only. The ten top clones hold roughly 20% of the sample.

This sample's time point label indicates: persistent/refractory GD, antithyroid drugs over 5 years with positive TRAb. For both TCR sequencing and RNA sequencing, RNA was extracted from PBMCs using TRIzol. The diagnosis of Graves' disease was made according to American Thyroid Association guidelines. Recruitment of patients was carried out at an endocrinology department in Xi'an, China. Each patient gave 9 to 10 milliliters of peripheral blood, collected in an EDTA anticoagulant tube. Ficoll Paque Plus density gradient separation was used to isolate PBMCs, and no further T cell sorting was done. An Agilent 2100 Bioanalyzer and agarose gel were used to check RNA quality, while a NanoDrop 2000 measured RNA concentration.

The rearrangement joined TRBV7-2 to TRBJ2-1; the D gene is perhaps TRBD2, on 5 matching bases. Sequenced material: peripheral blood mononuclear cells (PBMCs), taken when the disease was refractory, from a patient treated with antithyroid drugs. The sequence came from a female donor with Graves disease. The nucleotide sequence reads as follows: TGTGCCAGCAGCTTAGAGTTGGGGAGCTCCTACAATGAGCAGTTCTTC. Its protein product is CASSLELGSSYNEQFF.